These T cell receptor beta chains were read from a single sample in a study of cytomegalovirus exposure and HLA in healthy donors. The protocol was immunoSEQ multiplex PCR, while the TCRdb copy is restricted to in-frame clones and leaves out a portion. The sample lists 95,000 to 150,000 clones, less than 10% occurring once. Sequenced sample: PBMCs. All receptors derive from a woman aged 35 to 49 in good health and CMV-seropositive. The CDR3 runs from the conserved cysteine through the conserved F or W. D genes are given only for firm matches. Clone size, where shown, is once, few, many, or a class for clones that have expanded.

v_gene	abundance	j_gene	d_gene	CDR3aa
TRBV6-1	few	TRBJ1-2	TRBD1	CASSDYPQGQGARGYTF
TRBV6-1	.	TRBJ1-2	TRBD1	CASRHERTGVKGYTF
TRBV7-6	.	TRBJ1-1	TRBD1	CASSLIRDRISEAFF
TRBV7-9	few	TRBJ1-2	TRBD1	CASSLGTGEYGYTF
TRBV11-2	few	TRBJ1-4	.	CASGATGMDYEKLFF
TRBV7-9	.	TRBJ2-1	TRBD1	CASSFERQGPYNEQFF
TRBV2	.	TRBJ1-5	.	CASKMTGESNQPQHF
TRBV28	few	TRBJ1-5	.	CASSLVGFGRGSNQPQHF
TRBV7-8	few	TRBJ2-1	TRBD2	CASRGRGGNEQFF
TRBV5-1	few	TRBJ2-5	.	CASSLAMGAENQYF
TRBV7-2	few	TRBJ2-1	.	CASSFRAVTHNEQFF
TRBV6-5	.	TRBJ1-2	TRBD1	CASSRTGRGYGYTF
TRBV29-1	.	TRBJ1-2	TRBD1	CSDWDRVSASGFGYTF
TRBV2	.	TRBJ1-2	.	CASTRQNNYGYTF
TRBV2	few	TRBJ2-1	TRBD1	CASTGQGYNEQFF
TRBV7-9	.	TRBJ2-7	TRBD2	CASSPDWEGEQYF
TRBV6-6	.	TRBJ2-2	TRBD1	CASSPTGAGELFF
TRBV7-9	.	TRBJ2-4	TRBD1	CASSFSGQGGPGIQYF
TRBV19	.	TRBJ2-1	TRBD1	CASSLGTGVNNEQFF
TRBV2	few	TRBJ1-2	.	CASSEGQGLYYGYTF
TRBV29-1	.	TRBJ2-2	.	CSVAPQGFAGELFF
TRBV25-1	.	TRBJ1-2	.	CASTEGADWGYTF
TRBV11-2	.	TRBJ2-7	TRBD1	CASSSRQGNYEQYF
TRBV4-1	few	TRBJ2-7	.	CASSRGTGALDEQYF
TRBV13	.	TRBJ2-1	TRBD2	CASSKRTRRDNEQFF
TRBV5-1	.	TRBJ2-2	TRBD1	CASSLGQGYTGELFF